Listed here are 9 T cell receptor beta chains from one sample, sequenced in a study of cytomegalovirus exposure and HLA in healthy donors. The PCR contained 60 Vbeta and 13 Jbeta primers. The protocol was immunoSEQ multiplex PCR, while the TCRdb copy is restricted to in-frame clones and leaves out a portion. In the table there are 130,000 to 150,000 clones, around 85% of which are singletons. Sequenced: PBMCs. All receptors come from a middle-aged man in good health and CMV-seropositive.

J is TRBJ2-7 and V is TRBV4-1, with D possibly TRBD2 on 7 matching bases. CDR1 and CDR2 from the germline V gene are MGHRA and YSYEKL. Trimming pared 1 base from V and 2 bases from J, leaving 18 bases between. The CDR3 has 17 amino acids. CDR3 protein: CASSQGPGGRVPYEQYF. As DNA, the CDR3 is TGCGCCAGCAGCCAAGGCCCCGGGGGGCGAGTACCCTACGAGCAGTACTTC.

The chain joins TRBV27 to TRBJ2-1; TRBD2 matches 11 bases. J gave up 0 bases and V 6 bases, and 7 bases lay outside the gene matches. Germline V gives CDR1 MNHEY, CDR2 SMNVEV (reference sequence). The CDR3 has 17 amino acids. The CDR3 DNA reads TGTGCCAGCAGGGTGCTAGCGGGGGGCTACTCCTACAATGAGCAGTTCTTC. Its translation: CASRVLAGGYSYNEQFF.

The CDR3 DNA reads as TGTGCCAGCCGGACGATCACAGGGGGCGCCGAAGCTTTCTTT. Protein sequence: CASRTITGGAEAFF. The chain carries TRBV5-6 and TRBJ1-1; 9 bases match TRBD1. The CDR3 totals 14 residues. Germline CDR1 reads SGHDT; CDR2 reads YYEEEE. The V segment lost 7 bases and the J segment 8 bases; nucleotides outside the gene matches: 12. Complete variable domain (other parts from reference TRBV5-6 and TRBJ1-1): DAGVTQSPTHLIKTRGQQVTLRCSPKSGHDTVSWYQQALGQGPQFIFQYYEEEERQRGNFPDRFSGHQFPNYSSELNVNALLLGDSALYLCASRTITGGAEAFFGQGTRLTVV.

The genes are TRBV27 and TRBJ2-7, with 9 bases matching TRBD2. The CDR3 runs to 15 residues. V lost 4 bases to trimming and J lost 5 bases; unmatched junction nucleotides: 9. Looked up from germline, CDR1 is MNHEY and CDR2 is SMNVEV (reference sequence). CDR3 sequence (DNA): TGTGCCAGCAGTTATATGCTAGCGGGAATCCACGAGCAGTACTTC. This codes for CASSYMLAGIHEQYF.

The chain employs TRBV15 and TRBJ1-2; no firm D call. The germline V gene has CDR1 LNHNV and CDR2 YYDKDF (reference sequence). There are 12 residues in the CDR3. Trimming shortened V by 4 bases and J by 5 bases, and 8 bases separated the two germline ends. CDR3: CATSKSGYGYTF. CDR3 DNA sequence: TGTGCCACCAGCAAATCAGGTTATGGCTACACCTTC.

The chain has TRBV18 and TRBJ2-7; possibly TRBD2 for D (5 bases). In germline, CDR1 is KGHSH, CDR2 LQKENI. Trimming shortened V by 5 bases and J by 6 bases, and 14 bases separated the two germline ends. The CDR3 length is 13 residues. CDR3 region: CASSVAIGVEQYF. The CDR3, as DNA: TGTGCCAGCTCAGTAGCGATTGGGGTCGAGCAGTACTTC.

V gene TRBV27 combines with J gene TRBJ1-5; D may be TRBD1 (5 bases). The CDR3 consists of 13 residues. V was shortened by 3 bases and J by 6 bases, with 9 bases between the two germline ends. Germline CDR1 is MNHEY and CDR2 is SMNVEV (reference sequence). The CDR3 DNA is TGTGCCAGCAGTTTTCGGGGGAGTCAGCCCCAGCATTTT. It is translated as CASSFRGSQPQHF.

This clone was detected once. The rearrangement links TRBV5-5 to TRBJ2-7; D unresolved. The CDR3 runs 15 residues. The V gene lost 0 bases and the J gene lost 2 bases, with 12 bases spanning the gap. Germline V gene sequence: CDR1 SGHKS, CDR2 YYEKEE (reference sequence). The CDR3 region is CASSLVHEAAYEQYF. Written as DNA, the CDR3 is TGTGCCAGCAGCTTGGTCCATGAGGCAGCCTACGAGCAGTACTTC. Based on the CDR3 plus reference TRBV5-5 and TRBJ2-7, the full variable domain is DAGVTQSPTHLIKTRGQQVTLRCSPISGHKSVSWYQQVLGQGPQFIFQYYEKEERGRGNFPDRFSARQFPNYSSELNVNALLLGDSALYLCASSLVHEAAYEQYFGPGTRLTVT.

The chain is built from TRBV9 and TRBJ2-5; 8 bases line up with TRBD1. The V gene end was trimmed by 0 bases and the J gene end by 5 bases; junction bases not matched to a gene: 3. The CDR3 contains 14 residues. The germline V gene has CDR1 SGDLS and CDR2 YYNGEE. The CDR3 protein is CASSVGTGRETQYF. DNA of the CDR3: TGTGCCAGCAGCGTAGGGACAGGGCGGGAGACCCAGTACTTC. Combining the CDR3 with reference TRBV9 and TRBJ2-5 gives the whole variable domain DSGVTQTPKHLITATGQRVTLRCSPRSGDLSVYWYQQSLDQGLQFLIQYYNGEERAKGNILERFSAQQFPDLHSELNLSSLELGDSALYFCASSVGTGRETQYFGPGTRLLVL.